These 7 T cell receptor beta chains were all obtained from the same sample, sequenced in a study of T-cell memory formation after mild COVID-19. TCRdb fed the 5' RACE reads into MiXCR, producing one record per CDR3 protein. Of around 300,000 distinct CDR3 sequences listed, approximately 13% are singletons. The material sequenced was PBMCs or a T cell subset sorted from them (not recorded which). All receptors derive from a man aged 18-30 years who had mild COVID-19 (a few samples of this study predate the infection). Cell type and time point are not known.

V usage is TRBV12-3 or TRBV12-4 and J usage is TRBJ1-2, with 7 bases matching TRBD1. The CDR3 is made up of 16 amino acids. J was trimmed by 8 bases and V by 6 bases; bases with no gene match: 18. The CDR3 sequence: CASSDRENREPGGYTF. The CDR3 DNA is TGTGCCAGCAGCGACAGGGAGAACAGGGAACCGGGGGGCTACACCTTC.

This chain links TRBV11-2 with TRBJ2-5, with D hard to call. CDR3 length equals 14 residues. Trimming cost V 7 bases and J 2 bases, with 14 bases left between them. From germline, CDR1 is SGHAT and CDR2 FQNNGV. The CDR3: CASTFRRTQETQYF. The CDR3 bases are TGTGCCAGCACCTTCCGGCGGACGCAAGAGACCCAGTACTTC. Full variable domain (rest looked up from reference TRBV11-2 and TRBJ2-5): EAGVAQSPRYKIIEKRQSVAFWCNPISGHATLYWYQQILGQGPKLLIQFQNNGVVDDSQLPKDRFSAERLKGVDSTLKIQPAKLEDSAVYLCASTFRRTQETQYFGPGTRLLVL.

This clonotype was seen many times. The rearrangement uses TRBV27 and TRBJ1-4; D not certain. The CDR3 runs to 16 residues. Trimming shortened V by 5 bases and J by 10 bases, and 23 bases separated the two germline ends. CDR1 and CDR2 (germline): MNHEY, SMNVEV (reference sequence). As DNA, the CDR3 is TGTGCCAGCAGTCCACCTGCCGGGAGCGGGGTCGGAAAACTGTTTTTT. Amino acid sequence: CASSPPAGSGVGKLFF. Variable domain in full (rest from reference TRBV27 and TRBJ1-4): EAQVTQNPRYLITVTGKKLTVTCSQNMNHEYMSWYRQDPGLGLRQIYYSMNVEVTDKGDVPEGYKVSRKEKRNFPLILESPSPNQTSLYFCASSPPAGSGVGKLFFGSGTQLSVL.

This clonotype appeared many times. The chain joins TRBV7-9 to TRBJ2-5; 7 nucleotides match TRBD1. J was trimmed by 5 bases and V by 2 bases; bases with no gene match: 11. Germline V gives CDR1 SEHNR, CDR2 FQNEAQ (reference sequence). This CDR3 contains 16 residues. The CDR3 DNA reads TGTGCCAGCAGCTTATTAAGGGATCTAGGGGGCGAGACCCAGTACTTC. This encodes CASSLLRDLGGETQYF.

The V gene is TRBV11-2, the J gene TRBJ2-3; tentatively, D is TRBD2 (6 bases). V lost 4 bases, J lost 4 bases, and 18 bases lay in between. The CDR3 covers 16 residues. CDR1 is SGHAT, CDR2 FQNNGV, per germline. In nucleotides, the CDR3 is TGTGCCAGCAGCTGGAAACTAGCCAGGCTATCAGATACGCAGTATTTT. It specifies CASSWKLARLSDTQYF.

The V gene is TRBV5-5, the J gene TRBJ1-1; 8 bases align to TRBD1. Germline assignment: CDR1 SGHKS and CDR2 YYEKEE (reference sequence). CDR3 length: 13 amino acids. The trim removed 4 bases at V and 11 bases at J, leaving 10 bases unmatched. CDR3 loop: CASSIGQGWVAFF. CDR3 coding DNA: TGTGCCAGCAGCATCGGACAGGGTTGGGTGGCTTTCTTT.

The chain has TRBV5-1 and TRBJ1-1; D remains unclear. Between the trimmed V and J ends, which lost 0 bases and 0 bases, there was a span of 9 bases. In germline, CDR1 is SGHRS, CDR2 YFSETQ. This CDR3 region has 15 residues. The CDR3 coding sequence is TGCGCCAGCAGCTTGGTTCCAGGCGTGAACACTGAAGCTTTCTTT. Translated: CASSLVPGVNTEAFF.